This T cell receptor beta chain was found in a study of blood T cell repertoires in COVID-19. Study at large: COVID-19 samples from acute and convalescent phases originated in the United States, Italy and Spain. The analysed material was cDNA or gDNA that came from T cells, B-cell-depleted T cells, or PBMCs.

The germline V gene encodes CDR1 SGHTA and CDR2 FQGTGA. J gave up 1 base and V 5 bases, and 10 bases lay outside the gene matches. CDR3 length: 17 residues. Per the study methods: From reference gene primer amplification, estimates of nucleated cell counts were derived. Profiling relied on immunoSEQ multiplex PCR, and the TCRdb table lists in-frame clones only, not all of them. For V, J and clone size, that table is used; D and trimming come from the DNA. The sample includes over 100,000 clones, around 84% of them seen just once. This sequence was found in a human donor in a cohort sampled during active COVID-19. Sequencing input: peripheral blood. The rearrangement joins TRBV7-3 to TRBJ2-3; 9 bases map to TRBD1. Here the CDR3 DNA reads TGTGCCAGCAGCCCATTTTCCTGGACAGGGGGCACAGATACGCAGTATTTT. Protein: CASSPFSWTGGTDTQYF.